This T cell receptor beta chain was identified in a study of blood T cell repertoires in COVID-19. Study-wide context: COVID-19 samples from acute and convalescent phases originated in the United States, Italy and Spain. PBMCs, B-cell-depleted T cells, or T cells provided the cDNA or gDNA that made up the material.

The CDR3 totals 16 residues. Germline CDR1 reads MDHEN; CDR2 reads SYDVKM. Remarks on this clone: A read error may account for a junction end that differs from germline.

Original processing methods: How many nucleated cells were present was estimated from reference gene primer amplification. Repertoires were generated with immunoSEQ multiplex PCR, while TCRdb's copy carries only in-frame clones and drops some. V and J calls and clone size are copied from that table; D and trimming were computed from the DNA. This sample yields about 78,000 clones, of which roughly 88% are seen a single time; 0.95% to 1.3% belongs to the top ten. Sequencing used peripheral blood. The source of this sequence is a woman aged 50 to 65 in a cohort sampled during active COVID-19. The rearrangement uses TRBV28 and TRBJ1-2; 10 bases align to TRBD1. Here the CDR3 DNA reads TGTGCCAGCAGCTTATTCCCCGGGACAGGGGAATATGGCTACACCTTC. Translated: CASSLFPGTGEYGYTF.